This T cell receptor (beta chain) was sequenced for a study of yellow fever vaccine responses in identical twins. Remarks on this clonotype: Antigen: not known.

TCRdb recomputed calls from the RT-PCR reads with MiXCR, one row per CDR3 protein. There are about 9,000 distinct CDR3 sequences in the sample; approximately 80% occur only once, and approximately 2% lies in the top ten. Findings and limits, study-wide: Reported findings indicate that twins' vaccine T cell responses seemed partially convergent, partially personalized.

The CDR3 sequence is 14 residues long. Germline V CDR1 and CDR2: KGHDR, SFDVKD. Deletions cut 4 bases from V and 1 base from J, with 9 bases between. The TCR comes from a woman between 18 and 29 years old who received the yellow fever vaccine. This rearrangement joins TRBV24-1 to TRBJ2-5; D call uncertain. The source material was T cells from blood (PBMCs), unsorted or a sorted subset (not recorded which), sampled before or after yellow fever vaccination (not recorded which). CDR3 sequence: CATSEPDGQETQYF. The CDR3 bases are TGTGCCACCAGTGAACCGGACGGCCAAGAGACCCAGTACTTC.